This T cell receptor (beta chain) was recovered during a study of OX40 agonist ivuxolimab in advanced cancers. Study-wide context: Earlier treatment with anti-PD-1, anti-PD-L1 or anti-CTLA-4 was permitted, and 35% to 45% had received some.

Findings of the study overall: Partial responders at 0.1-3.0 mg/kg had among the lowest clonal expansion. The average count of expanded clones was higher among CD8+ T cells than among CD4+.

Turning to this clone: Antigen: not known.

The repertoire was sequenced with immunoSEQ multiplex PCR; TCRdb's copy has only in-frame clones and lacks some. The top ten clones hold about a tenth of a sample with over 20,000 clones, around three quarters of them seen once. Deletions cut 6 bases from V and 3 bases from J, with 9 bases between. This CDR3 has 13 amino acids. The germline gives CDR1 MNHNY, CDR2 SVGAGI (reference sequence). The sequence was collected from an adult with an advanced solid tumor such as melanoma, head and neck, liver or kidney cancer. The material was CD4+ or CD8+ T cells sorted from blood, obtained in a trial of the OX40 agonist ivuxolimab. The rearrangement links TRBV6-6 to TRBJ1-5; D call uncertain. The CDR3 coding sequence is TGTGCCAGCAGCGGGCAGATCAATCAGCCCCAGCATTTT. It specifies CASSGQINQPQHF.